Below, 22 T cell receptor beta chains from the same sample are listed, as sequenced in a study of control samples from healthy donors and cancer patients (dated by TCRdb to about 2020). Receptor amplification or capture employed the immunoSEQ multiplex PCR assay. TCRdb's version of the immuneACCESS table is confined to in-frame rearrangements and falls short of the full clone set. An unresolved V gene accounts for under half of the shortfall where checked; the remainder is of unknown origin. The sample table records 46,000 or so clones; more than 90% of these occur just once. The ten largest clones capture about 0.74% of the sample. The sequenced sample was PBMCs. The receptors shown here come from a man aged 25 to 40 with colorectal cancer.

This chain connects TRBV7-9 to TRBJ2-7; D not resolved. There are 15 residues in the CDR3. Trimming pared 1 base from V and 3 bases from J, leaving 13 bases between. Germline V gene sequence: CDR1 SEHNR, CDR2 FQNEAQ (reference sequence). CDR3 DNA: TGTGCCAGCAGCTTAGGGGCCGGCAGCCTCTACGAGCAGTACTTC. Protein product: CASSLGAGSLYEQYF.

V and J are TRBV7-9 and TRBJ1-4; D is unclear. V was clipped by 1 base and J by 7 bases, with 16 bases between them. In germline, CDR1 is SEHNR, CDR2 FQNEAQ (reference sequence). The CDR3 contains 16 residues. The CDR3 region has the DNA TGTGCCAGCAGCTTAGTTCTCCGCGGCACGACTGAAAAACTGTTTTTT. Its translation: CASSLVLRGTTEKLFF.

V is TRBV27 and J is TRBJ2-1, with D tentatively TRBD1 (5 bases). V lost 3 bases and J 9 bases, leaving 15 bases between the germline ends. Germline V CDR1 and CDR2: MNHEY, SMNVEV (reference sequence). CDR3 size: 14 residues. Written as DNA, the CDR3 is TGTGCCAGCAGTTTTACGGACACTTATGGTGAGCAGTTCTTC. Translated, it gives CASSFTDTYGEQFF.

This sequence joins TRBV4-3 and TRBJ2-1; 9 nucleotides match TRBD2. Losses at the gene ends were 1 base for V and 1 base for J; bases not matched to a gene: 8. CDR1 LGHNA and CDR2 YSLEER come from the germline V gene. The CDR3 sequence is 18 residues long. In DNA, the CDR3 is TGCGCCAGCAGCCAAGGTCGTCGCGGGGGGGCTTCCTACAATGAGCAGTTCTTC. Translated: CASSQGRRGGASYNEQFF.

The V and J genes are TRBV10-3 and TRBJ2-2; 9 bases agree with TRBD2. The J segment lost 5 bases and the V segment lost 6 bases, leaving 7 bases of the junction unmatched. The CDR3 has 15 amino acids. Germline CDR1 is ENHRY and CDR2 is SYGVKD. The CDR3 spells CAIRDSGGGTGELFF. The CDR3 DNA follows: TGTGCCATCAGGGATAGCGGGGGAGGAACCGGGGAGCTGTTTTTT.

This chain connects TRBV2 to TRBJ1-2; weak D call: TRBD1 (5 bases). V was trimmed by 3 bases and J by 7 bases, leaving 15 bases between them. The CDR3 is made up of 14 amino acids. Germline V gene lookup returns CDR1 SNHLY and CDR2 FYNNEI. CDR3 sequence: CASSERGRVGGYTF. CDR3 nucleotides: TGTGCCAGCAGTGAGCGGGGCAGGGTTGGTGGCTACACCTTC.

The V call is TRBV2, the J call TRBJ1-2; a weak D match, TRBD1 (6 bases). CDR1 SNHLY and CDR2 FYNNEI come from the germline V gene. CDR3 length equals 13 residues. Trimming removed 10 bases from V and 6 bases from J, with 18 bases in between. CDR3 sequence reads: CATATGGHDGYTF. DNA of the CDR3: TGTGCCACCGCGACAGGTGGGCATGATGGCTACACCTTC.

This clone was counted between two and nine times. The chain links TRBV4-3 to TRBJ1-2; TRBD1 agrees at 7 bases. The CDR3 totals 15 residues. The germline gives CDR1 LGHNA, CDR2 YSLEER. The trim removed 5 bases at V and 0 bases at J, leaving 6 bases unmatched. CDR3 sequence reads: CASSWTGSANYGYTF. The CDR3 DNA sequence: TGCGCCAGCAGCTGGACAGGTTCAGCTAACTATGGCTACACCTTC.

This sequence joins TRBV7-2 and TRBJ2-3, with 9 bases aligning to TRBD1. The CDR3 sequence is 14 residues long. The germline CDR1 and CDR2 sequences are SGHTA and FQGNSA. Trimming at V came to 4 bases and at J to 4 bases, leaving 3 bases not matched to a gene. The DNA of the CDR3 is TGTGCCAGCAGCTCCCGGACAGGGGCAGATACGCAGTATTTT. This sequence encodes CASSSRTGADTQYF. Complete variable domain (other parts from reference TRBV7-2 and TRBJ2-3): GAGVSQSPSNKVTEKGKDVELRCDPISGHTALYWYRQSLGQGLEFLIYFQGNSAPDKSGLPSDRFSAERTGGSVSTLTIQRTQQEDSAVYLCASSSRTGADTQYFGPGTRLTVL.

This chain connects TRBV6-6 to TRBJ2-3, with D perhaps TRBD1 or TRBD2 (5 bases each). With 7 bases removed from V and 9 bases from J, the gap between germline ends came to 14 bases. The CDR3 contains 12 residues. CDR1 MNHNY and CDR2 SVGAGI come from the germline V gene (reference sequence). DNA of the CDR3: TGTGCCAGCAATCCTGGGACCTACACGCAGTATTTT. It codes for CASNPGTYTQYF.

The chain couples TRBV5-8 to TRBJ1-1; D may be TRBD1 (6 bases). V gave up 2 bases and J gave up 0 bases, with 11 bases separating them. CDR3 size: 15 residues. Germline V gives CDR1 SGHTS, CDR2 YDEGEE. CDR3 in amino acids: CASSLWTDLNTEAFF. CDR3 in DNA: TGTGCCAGCAGCTTATGGACAGACTTGAACACTGAAGCTTTCTTT.

Concerning this clone: An end of the junction differs from the germline gene, which may be a read error. The chain uses TRBV20-1 and TRBJ2-7; possibly TRBD1 for D (5 bases). CDR1 and CDR2 (germline): DFQATT, SNEGSKA (reference sequence). The CDR3 has 11 amino acids. DNA for the CDR3: TGCAGTGCTTTTCAGGGCTACGGGCAGTACTTC. This encodes CSAFQGYGQYF.

The chain employs TRBV9 and TRBJ2-2; D not resolved. The V gene lost 0 bases and the J gene lost 6 bases, with 3 bases spanning the gap. The CDR3 spans 12 residues. Germline CDR1 and CDR2: SGDLS and YYNGEE. This CDR3 is CASSVGPGELFF. The CDR3 region has the DNA TGTGCCAGCAGCGTAGGACCCGGGGAGCTGTTTTTT.

The V gene is TRBV28, the J gene TRBJ1-5, with D hard to call. CDR3 length: 17 amino acids. Trimming removed 5 bases at V and 4 bases at J, with 21 bases between. Germline values: CDR1 MDHEN, CDR2 SYDVKM. CDR3 sequence: CASSRAGGEPTNQPQHF. The DNA of the CDR3 is TGTGCCAGCAGTAGGGCAGGAGGAGAACCCACTAATCAGCCCCAGCATTTT.

V gene TRBV6-2 or TRBV6-3 combines with J gene TRBJ2-3; D might be TRBD2 (5 bases). This CDR3 region has 19 residues. The V gene's germline CDR1 is MNHEY and CDR2 SVGEGT. The V and J ends lost 2 bases and 2 bases respectively, with 23 bases between them. The DNA for the CDR3 is TGTGCCAGCAGTTACCTCTTCTTCGCGGGCGACCTTGACACAGATACGCAGTATTTT. Encoded protein: CASSYLFFAGDLDTDTQYF.

In this sample, this clone turned up a few times. V usage is TRBV27 and J usage is TRBJ1-3; no clear D gene. The CDR3 spans 15 residues. The germline V gene encodes CDR1 MNHEY and CDR2 SMNVEV (reference sequence). The ends were cut back, 5 bases at V and 0 bases at J, with 11 bases in the middle. The CDR3 bases are TGTGCCAGCAGTGTCTCCGGGATCTCTGGAAACACCATATATTTT. Protein product: CASSVSGISGNTIYF.

The rearrangement joins TRBV5-8 to TRBJ2-1; TRBD2 is a possible D gene (5 bases). Germline V CDR1 and CDR2: SGHTS, YDEGEE. The CDR3 runs to 17 residues. With 2 bases removed from V and 2 bases from J, the gap between germline ends came to 17 bases. CDR3 coding DNA: TGTGCCAGCAGCTTATCACTGGATTCGGAGGCCTACAATGAGCAGTTCTTC. This encodes CASSLSLDSEAYNEQFF.

This chain joins TRBV14 and TRBJ2-7, with 7 bases lining up with TRBD2. Trimming removed 5 bases from V and 4 bases from J; junction bases left unmatched: 17. Per germline, CDR1 SGHDN and CDR2 FVKESK. The CDR3 covers 17 residues. The CDR3 here is CASSEAPFGLGLYEQYF. Here the CDR3 DNA reads TGTGCCAGCAGCGAAGCACCTTTCGGACTAGGATTGTACGAGCAGTACTTC.

The chain has TRBV4-2 and TRBJ2-5; 12 bases map to TRBD2. Unmatched junction bases numbered 7, after V lost 0 bases and J lost 2 bases. The CDR3 sequence is 18 residues long. The germline V gene has CDR1 LGHNA and CDR2 YNFKEQ. CDR3 DNA: TGTGCCAGCAGCCAAGAAGGCTTACTAGCGGGGGGTCAAGAGACCCAGTACTTC. Translation gives CASSQEGLLAGGQETQYF.

The J gene is TRBJ2-2, the V gene TRBV5-4, with a weak D call TRBD1 (6 bases). Germline lookup yields CDR1 SGHNT and CDR2 YYREEE (reference sequence). This CDR3 comprises 18 residues. Trimming stripped 0 bases from V and 1 base from J, with 16 bases between. The CDR3 DNA follows: TGTGCCAGCAGCTTGGATCCTGGGGCAGGGGAGAACACCGGGGAGCTGTTTTTT. Protein product: CASSLDPGAGENTGELFF.

The chain uses TRBV11-2 and TRBJ1-5; 8 nucleotides line up with TRBD1. V shed 5 bases, J shed 7 bases, and the junction held 13 bases outside the gene matches. The V gene's germline CDR1 is SGHAT and CDR2 FQNNGV. This CDR3 comprises 16 residues. CDR3 amino acids: CASSPLSGQGHQPQHF. DNA of the CDR3: TGTGCCAGCAGCCCCCTAAGTGGACAGGGCCACCAGCCCCAGCATTTT.

V is TRBV13 and J is TRBJ2-7; D remains unclear. The V and J ends lost 2 bases and 2 bases respectively, with 7 bases between them. This CDR3 spans 13 amino acids. The germline V gene encodes CDR1 PRHDT and CDR2 FYEKMQ (reference sequence). The CDR3 DNA reads TGTGCCAGCAGCTTACGGCTAGCCTACGAGCAGTACTTC. Translation: CASSLRLAYEQYF.